This T cell receptor beta chain was profiled in a study of human T cells and chemical hapten exposure. This clonotype was seen more than once but under ten times. As yet, its antigen is unknown. Broader study findings: Those TCRs sitting above 1 in 1000 frequency stayed the same with DPC sensitization. In comparison with controls, expanded TCRs gave rise to a significantly larger number of large CDR3 similarity clusters.

The V gene end was trimmed by 6 bases and the J gene end by 1 base; junction bases not matched to a gene: 6. Per the germline V gene, CDR1 is MNHEY and CDR2 is SVGEGT. The CDR3 sequence is 15 residues long. Each cDNA molecule in the library carried unique molecular identifiers. TCRdb called the RACE reads again in MiXCR, with one record for every CDR3 protein. The sample lists just under 350,000 distinct CDR3 sequences; around 7% were seen once. Time point: patch test 1, 2 weeks after DPC sensitization. Treatment given: therapeutic diphenylcyclopropenone sensitization with weekly scalp DPC. Sample donors consisted of patients with alopecia, aged 18 to 70 years, who were suitable for DPC.

The chain uses TRBV6-2 or TRBV6-3 and TRBJ1-2, with 9 positions matching TRBD1. This material consisted of whole blood, taken in connection with sensitization to the hapten diphenylcyclopropenone (DPC). This receptor was taken from a woman aged 18-30 years with alopecia areata. Some clones in this sample may be carry-over from other donors' samples. CDR3 amino acids: CASRRTGAVNYGYTF. The CDR3 DNA follows: TGTGCCAGCAGAAGGACAGGGGCGGTTAACTATGGCTACACCTTC.